These 29 T cell receptor beta chains share one sample of origin, sequenced in a study of T cell changes during pregnancy in multiple sclerosis (dated by TCRdb to between 2018 and 2020). To prepare the library, the immunoSEQ multiplex PCR assay was applied. TCRdb retrieved this table from immuneACCESS and kept in-frame rearrangements only. Not all clones are present; in checked studies, unresolved V genes account for under half, and no reason is known for the remainder. The sample includes about 100,000 clones, with 92% observed a single time. The leading ten clones occupy less than 2% of the sample. Sequencing used peripheral blood, obtained after pregnancy. These receptors came from a female donor with multiple sclerosis, enrolled in a pregnancy study.

The chain employs TRBV27 and TRBJ2-5, with TRBD2 matching 10 bases. This CDR3 comprises 14 residues. Germline V gene data show CDR1 as MNHEY and CDR2 as SMNVEV (reference sequence). V was clipped by 10 bases and J by 5 bases; unmatched bases: 10. CDR3 sequence: CATRVAGGRETQYF. As DNA, the CDR3 is TGTGCCACCCGAGTAGCGGGGGGCCGGGAGACCCAGTACTTC.

For the CDR3, the DNA is TGTGCCAGCAGTTCGTGGGACAGGTCCTACGAGCAGTACTTC. Translation: CASSSWDRSYEQYF. The rearrangement links TRBV28 to TRBJ2-7, with 8 bases that match TRBD1. V shed 4 bases, J shed 1 base, and the junction held 3 bases outside the gene matches. Germline V gene sequence: CDR1 MDHEN, CDR2 SYDVKM. This CDR3 comprises 14 residues.

V gene TRBV18 combines with J gene TRBJ1-3; perhaps TRBD1 as D (5 bases). V was pared by 3 bases and J by 4 bases, with 10 bases between. CDR1 and CDR2 (germline): KGHSH, LQKENI. CDR3 length: 14 residues. The CDR3 region is CASSPLTEGNTIYF. Here the CDR3 DNA reads TGTGCCAGCTCACCCCTGACAGAAGGAAACACCATATATTTT.

V usage is TRBV30 and J usage is TRBJ1-6, with D tentatively TRBD1 (5 bases). Germline CDR1 reads GTSNPN; CDR2 reads SVGIG (reference sequence). The ends were cut back, 0 bases at V and 8 bases at J, with 11 bases in the middle. The CDR3 spans 14 residues. This CDR3 reads CAWSVGPEHSPLHF. The CDR3 nucleotides are TGTGCCTGGAGTGTGGGGCCGGAGCATTCACCCCTCCACTTT.

The chain has TRBV6-6 and TRBJ1-1; D remains ambiguous. The germline gives CDR1 MNHNY, CDR2 SVGAGI (reference sequence). V was trimmed by 0 bases and J by 10 bases, leaving 21 bases between them. This CDR3 is 16 amino acids long. The CDR3 bases are TGTGCCAGCAGTTACTCGCCCCAAGCCGCTCTTTTCACAGCTTTCTTT. Translation gives CASSYSPQAALFTAFF.

The genes are TRBV12-5 and TRBJ2-7; 8 positions match TRBD2. Looked up from germline, CDR1 is LGHNT and CDR2 is FRNRAP. The CDR3 length is 14 residues. The trim removed 1 base at V and 4 bases at J, leaving 3 bases unmatched. Here the CDR3 reads CASGLAGGVYEQYF. The CDR3 DNA reads TGTGCTAGTGGTTTGGCGGGGGGGGTGTACGAGCAGTACTTC.

J is TRBJ2-2 and V is TRBV5-1; D gene ambiguous. The germline V gene encodes CDR1 SGHRS and CDR2 YFSETQ. This CDR3 has 15 amino acids. V gave up 0 bases and J gave up 3 bases, with 9 bases separating them. Written as DNA, the CDR3 is TGCGCCAGCAGCTTGGACAGTTTGGACACCGGGGAGCTGTTTTTT. Protein sequence: CASSLDSLDTGELFF.

The rearrangement links TRBV7-2 to TRBJ2-5; the D gene is possibly TRBD2 (6 bases). The germline V gene has CDR1 SGHTA and CDR2 FQGNSA. The CDR3 contains 15 residues. The V end was cut by 0 bases, the J end by 0 bases, with 8 bases between. In DNA form, the CDR3 reads TGTGCCAGCAGCTTAGCCCGGAGGGACCAAGAGACCCAGTACTTC. Its translation is CASSLARRDQETQYF.

The chain joins TRBV18 to TRBJ1-2; 7 positions agree with TRBD1. CDR1 and CDR2 (germline): KGHSH, LQKENI. The ends lost 10 bases at V and 7 bases at J; junction bases unmatched: 15. CDR3 size: 14 residues. Here the CDR3 reads CATSQQGHLSGYTF. The CDR3 nucleotides read TGTGCCACCTCTCAACAGGGGCACCTTTCTGGCTACACCTTC. Variable domain in full (rest from reference TRBV18 and TRBJ1-2): NAGVMQNPRHLVRRRGQEARLRCSPMKGHSHVYWYRQLPEEGLKFMVYLQKENIIDESGMPKERFSAEFPKEGPSILRIQQVVRGDSAAYFCATSQQGHLSGYTFGSGTRLTVV.

The chain carries TRBV13 and TRBJ1-2; possible D gene TRBD1, 6 bases. The CDR3 consists of 18 residues. Germline V gives CDR1 PRHDT, CDR2 FYEKMQ (reference sequence). V lost 5 bases, J lost 0 bases, and 22 bases lay in between. The CDR3, as DNA: TGTGCCAGCAGCCCCCCCCGTCGCAGGGGCAACACTAACTATGGCTACACCTTC. Amino acid sequence: CASSPPRRRGNTNYGYTF.

V is TRBV6-1 and J is TRBJ1-1, with D perhaps matching TRBD1 (5 bases). The CDR3 contains 14 residues. The V gene lost 5 bases and the J gene lost 4 bases, with 14 bases spanning the gap. Germline CDR1 reads MNHNS; CDR2 reads SASEGT. Here the CDR3 reads CASSSVGRGTEAFF. In DNA, the CDR3 is TGTGCCAGCAGTTCCGTGGGGCGAGGCACTGAAGCTTTCTTT.

The V gene is TRBV5-1, the J gene TRBJ1-1, with 7 positions matching TRBD1. Germline loops: CDR1 SGHRS, CDR2 YFSETQ. This CDR3 spans 14 amino acids. V shed 4 bases and J 3 bases; nucleotides not matched to a gene: 6. CDR3 sequence reads: CASSRQGVHTEAFF. In nucleotides, the CDR3 is TGCGCCAGCAGCCGCCAGGGGGTCCACACTGAAGCTTTCTTT.

This chain connects TRBV27 to TRBJ1-5; 9 positions match TRBD1. From germline, CDR1 is MNHEY and CDR2 SMNVEV (reference sequence). Trimming at V came to 5 bases and at J to 2 bases, leaving 10 bases not matched to a gene. The length of the CDR3 is 17 residues. The CDR3 is CASSPWTGDTGNQPQHF. CDR3 bases: TGTGCCAGCAGTCCGTGGACAGGGGATACAGGCAATCAGCCCCAGCATTTT.

This clone was picked up one time. The V and J genes are TRBV21-1 and TRBJ1-1; TRBD1, the table's D call, lacks a check against the DNA. TRBV21-1 is described as a pseudogene. There are 12 residues in the CDR3. Here the CDR3 DNA reads TGTGCCAGGAGGACAGGGGGTCATGAAGCTTTCTTT. Translation gives CARRTGGHEAFF.

V is TRBV13 and J is TRBJ1-3, with no clear D. The CDR3 is made up of 15 amino acids. Germline V gene lookup returns CDR1 PRHDT and CDR2 FYEKMQ (reference sequence). The V end was cut by 6 bases, the J end by 5 bases, with 17 bases between. For the CDR3, the DNA is TGTGCCAGCAGGGAGACTACCGTGCCTAGAAACACCATATATTTT. As protein: CASRETTVPRNTIYF.

The rearrangement uses TRBV6-6 and TRBJ1-1, with D perhaps TRBD1 (5 bases). Germline CDR1 is MNHNY and CDR2 is SVGAGI (reference sequence). The ends were cut back, 6 bases at V and 5 bases at J, with 22 bases in the middle. CDR3 length equals 16 residues. CDR3 DNA: TGTGCCAGCAGCAAACCCTGGGGGGGAGGAGAGACTGAAGCTTTCTTT. Its translation is CASSKPWGGGETEAFF.

This rearrangement joins TRBV7-2 to TRBJ1-6; D may be TRBD1 (6 bases). This CDR3 has 17 amino acids. V lost 5 bases to trimming and J lost 7 bases, with 21 bases between them. The germline CDR1 and CDR2 sequences are SGHTA and FQGNSA. The CDR3 bases are TGTGCCAGCAGCCCACGATTGGGCGGACAGAGAAATTCACCCCTCCACTTT. The encoded protein is CASSPRLGGQRNSPLHF.

The chain joins TRBV5-1 to TRBJ2-2, with 9 bases matching TRBD2. V lost 3 bases and J lost 7; bases outside the gene matches: 10. CDR1 and CDR2 (germline): SGHRS, YFSETQ. This CDR3 spans 16 amino acids. CDR3 sequence reads: CASSSHTIAGVGELFF. The DNA for the CDR3 is TGCGCCAGCAGCTCCCATACCATAGCGGGAGTCGGGGAGCTGTTTTTT.

This clone was seen only once. This chain connects TRBV18 to TRBJ1-5, with 7 positions matching TRBD1. Trimming removed 2 bases from V and 9 bases from J; junction bases left unmatched: 13. This CDR3 is 16 amino acids long. The germline V gene has CDR1 KGHSH and CDR2 LQKENI. Here the CDR3 DNA reads TGTGCCAGCTCACCAGGAGGGGGCGACGGCCTCCGGCCCCAGCATTTT. It translates to CASSPGGGDGLRPQHF.

This chain connects TRBV28 to TRBJ1-2; tentatively, D is TRBD1 (5 bases). V was pared by 6 bases and J by 8 bases, with 31 bases between. CDR3 size: 18 residues. CDR1 and CDR2 from the germline V gene are MDHEN and SYDVKM. CDR3 sequence reads: CASRVSFWGLNLTPGYTF. In nucleotides, the CDR3 is TGTGCCAGCAGGGTCTCGTTTTGGGGACTAAACCTTACTCCCGGCTACACCTTC.

This chain joins TRBV7-3 and TRBJ2-7; D possibly corresponds to TRBD2 (6 bases). Germline V gene lookup returns CDR1 SGHTA and CDR2 FQGTGA. V lost 3 bases, J lost 0 bases, and 9 bases lay in between. The CDR3 covers 14 residues. CDR3 bases: TGTGCCAGCAGCTTTAAGGGAGGCTCCTACGAGCAGTACTTC. Amino acid sequence: CASSFKGGSYEQYF.

This clone occurred once. The chain employs TRBV2 and TRBJ1-3; D is ambiguous. Germline lookup yields CDR1 SNHLY and CDR2 FYNNEI. The CDR3 is 13 residues long. Trimming cost V 2 bases and J 2 bases, with 4 bases left between them. The CDR3 sequence: CASSESAGNTIYF. For the CDR3, the DNA is TGTGCCAGCAGTGAATCGGCTGGAAACACCATATATTTT.

The table lists this clone with a count of one. The chain links TRBV16 to TRBJ1-5; 9 bases align to TRBD1. The CDR3 has 16 residues. Germline V gives CDR1 KGHSY, CDR2 FQNENV. V was pared by 4 bases and J by 3 bases, with 7 bases of the junction left unmatched. As DNA, the CDR3 is TGTGCCAGCAGCCCCCGGGACAGGGTTCCCAATCAGCCCCAGCATTTT. This encodes CASSPRDRVPNQPQHF.

The V and J genes are TRBV2 and TRBJ1-4; no reliable D call. The germline V and J ends were trimmed by 5 bases and 8 bases, with 15 bases remaining between them. Looked up from germline, CDR1 is SNHLY and CDR2 is FYNNEI. CDR3 size: 14 residues. The DNA for the CDR3 is TGTGCCAGCAGTCTGACCTATACGGGGGAAAAACTGTTTTTT. This encodes CASSLTYTGEKLFF.

The genes are TRBV6-4 and TRBJ2-2; 7 nucleotides line up with TRBD1. Unmatched junction bases numbered 6, after V lost 6 bases and J lost 5 bases. The germline V gene encodes CDR1 MRHNA and CDR2 SNTAGT. The CDR3 spans 14 residues. This CDR3 reads CASSETGMTGELFF. CDR3 coding DNA: TGTGCCAGCAGCGAGACAGGGATGACCGGGGAGCTGTTTTTT.

The chain couples TRBV11-1 to TRBJ2-1; 8 positions match TRBD2. With V trimmed by 1 base and J by 1 base, 6 bases remained unmatched. This CDR3 region has 17 residues. The germline gives CDR1 SGHAT, CDR2 FQDESV (reference sequence). In DNA form, the CDR3 reads TGTGCCAGCAGCTTAGGAGGGGCGGGGGGATCCTACAATGAGCAGTTCTTC. Translating gives CASSLGGAGGSYNEQFF.

The CDR3: CASSQAPNTEAFF. As DNA, the CDR3 is TGCGCCAGCAGCCAAGCTCCGAACACTGAAGCTTTCTTT. The chain uses TRBV4-1 and TRBJ1-1; D is undetermined. The V end was cut by 1 base, the J end by 1 base, with 4 bases between. Per germline, CDR1 MGHRA and CDR2 YSYEKL. The CDR3 is 13 residues long.

The chain combines TRBV7-9 with TRBJ2-2, with 7 bases lining up with TRBD1. CDR1 and CDR2 (germline): SEHNR, FQNEAQ (reference sequence). The V gene end was trimmed by 6 bases and the J gene end by 6 bases; junction bases not matched to a gene: 7. The CDR3 loop spans 14 amino acids. The CDR3 DNA follows: TGTGCCAGCAGGGACCCTCAGGGGGCCGGGGAGCTGTTTTTT. This translates into CASRDPQGAGELFF.

The J gene is TRBJ1-1, the V gene TRBV6-1, with TRBD1 matching 7 bases. Per germline, CDR1 MNHNS and CDR2 SASEGT. The V gene end was trimmed by 5 bases and the J gene end by 5 bases; junction bases not matched to a gene: 11. The CDR3 totals 15 residues. CDR3 sequence reads: CASSPPTGKATEAFF. The CDR3 coding sequence is TGTGCCAGCAGTCCACCGACAGGGAAGGCGACTGAAGCTTTCTTT.